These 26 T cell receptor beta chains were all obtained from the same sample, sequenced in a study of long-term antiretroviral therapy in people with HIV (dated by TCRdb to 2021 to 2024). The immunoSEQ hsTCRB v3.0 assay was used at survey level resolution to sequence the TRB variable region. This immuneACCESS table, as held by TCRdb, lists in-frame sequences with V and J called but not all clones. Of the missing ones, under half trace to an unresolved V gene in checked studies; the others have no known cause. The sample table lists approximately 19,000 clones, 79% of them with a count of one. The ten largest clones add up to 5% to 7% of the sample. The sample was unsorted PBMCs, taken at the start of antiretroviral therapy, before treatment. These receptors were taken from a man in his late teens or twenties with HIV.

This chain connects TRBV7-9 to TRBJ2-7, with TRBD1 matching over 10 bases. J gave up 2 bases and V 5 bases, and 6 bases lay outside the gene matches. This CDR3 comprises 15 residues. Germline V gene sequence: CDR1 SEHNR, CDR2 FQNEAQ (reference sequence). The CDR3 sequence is CASSATGGSAYEQYF. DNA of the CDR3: TGTGCCAGCAGCGCGACAGGGGGCAGCGCCTACGAGCAGTACTTC.

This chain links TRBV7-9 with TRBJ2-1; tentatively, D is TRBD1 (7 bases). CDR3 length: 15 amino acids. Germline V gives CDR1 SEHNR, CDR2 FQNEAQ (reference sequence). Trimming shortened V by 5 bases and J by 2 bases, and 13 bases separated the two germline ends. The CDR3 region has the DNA TGTGCCAGCAGCGCGGGACAGACCGCCTACAATGAGCAGTTCTTC. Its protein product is CASSAGQTAYNEQFF.

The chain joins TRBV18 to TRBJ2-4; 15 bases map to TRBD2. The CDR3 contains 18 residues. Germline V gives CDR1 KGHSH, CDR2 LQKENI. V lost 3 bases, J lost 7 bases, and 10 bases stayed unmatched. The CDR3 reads CASSPGLAGGPQGNIQYF. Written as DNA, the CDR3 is TGTGCCAGCTCACCCGGACTAGCGGGAGGGCCACAGGGGAACATTCAGTACTTC.

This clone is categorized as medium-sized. The DNA of the CDR3 is TGTGCCAGCAGCTTAGAGGGGGCGACTAGCGGGAGGATCTACGAGCAGTACTTC. As protein: CASSLEGATSGRIYEQYF. The chain uses TRBV7-6 and TRBJ2-7; 13 nucleotides line up with TRBD2. Germline-derived CDR1 and CDR2 are SGHVS and FNYEAQ. J was trimmed by 3 bases and V by 1 base; bases with no gene match: 9. The CDR3 covers 18 residues.

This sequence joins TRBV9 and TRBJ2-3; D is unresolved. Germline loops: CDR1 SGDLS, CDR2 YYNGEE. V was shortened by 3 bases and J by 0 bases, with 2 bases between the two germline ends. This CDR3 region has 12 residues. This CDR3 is CASSASTDTQYF. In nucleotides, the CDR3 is TGTGCCAGCAGCGCTAGCACAGATACGCAGTATTTT.

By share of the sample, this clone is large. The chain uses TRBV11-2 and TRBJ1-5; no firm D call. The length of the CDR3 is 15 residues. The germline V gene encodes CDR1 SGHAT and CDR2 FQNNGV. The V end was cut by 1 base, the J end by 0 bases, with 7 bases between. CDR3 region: CASSLADYSNQPQHF. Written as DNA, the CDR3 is TGTGCCAGCAGCTTAGCTGATTATAGCAATCAGCCCCAGCATTTT.

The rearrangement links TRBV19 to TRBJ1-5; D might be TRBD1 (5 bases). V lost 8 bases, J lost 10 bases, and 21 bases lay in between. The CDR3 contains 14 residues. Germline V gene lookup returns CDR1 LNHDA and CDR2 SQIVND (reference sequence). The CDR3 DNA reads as TGTGCCAGTCGGGGAGGGGCCTCCCGTTTACCCCAGCATTTT. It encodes CASRGGASRLPQHF.

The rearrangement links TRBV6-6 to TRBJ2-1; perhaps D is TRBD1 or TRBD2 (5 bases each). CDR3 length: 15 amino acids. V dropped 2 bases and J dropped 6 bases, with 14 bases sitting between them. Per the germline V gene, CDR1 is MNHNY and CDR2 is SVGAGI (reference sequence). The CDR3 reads CASSYRTQGPNEQFF. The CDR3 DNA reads TGTGCCAGCAGTTACCGCACCCAGGGACCCAATGAGCAGTTCTTC.

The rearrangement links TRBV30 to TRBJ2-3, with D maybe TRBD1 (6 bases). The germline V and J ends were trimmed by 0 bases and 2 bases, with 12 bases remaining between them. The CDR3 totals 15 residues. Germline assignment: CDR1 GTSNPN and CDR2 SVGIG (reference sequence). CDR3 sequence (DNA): TGTGCCTGGAGTGTGGACAGTGTGAACACAGATACGCAGTATTTT. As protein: CAWSVDSVNTDTQYF.

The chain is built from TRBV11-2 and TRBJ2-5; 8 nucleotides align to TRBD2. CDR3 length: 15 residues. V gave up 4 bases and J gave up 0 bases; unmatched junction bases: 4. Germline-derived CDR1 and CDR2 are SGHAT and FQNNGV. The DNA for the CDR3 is TGTGCCAGCAGCTCCAAACTAGCGGACCAAGAGACCCAGTACTTC. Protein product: CASSSKLADQETQYF.

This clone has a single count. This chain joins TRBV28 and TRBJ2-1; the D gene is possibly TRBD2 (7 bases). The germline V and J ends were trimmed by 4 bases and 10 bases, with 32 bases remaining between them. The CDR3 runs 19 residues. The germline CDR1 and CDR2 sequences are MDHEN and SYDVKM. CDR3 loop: CASSSLPTLGGTNRGEQFF. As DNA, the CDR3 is TGTGCCAGCAGTTCGCTACCGACCCTCGGGGGGACAAACCGCGGGGAGCAGTTCTTC. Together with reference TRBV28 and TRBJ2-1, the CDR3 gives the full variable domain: DVKVTQSSRYLVKRTGEKVFLECVQDMDHENMFWYRQDPGLGLRLIYFSYDVKMKEKGDIPEGYSVSREKKERFSLILESASTNQTSMYLCASSSLPTLGGTNRGEQFFGPGTRLTVL.

CDR3 nucleotide sequence: TGCGCCAGCAGCCAGGTCTCGGGGGCTCCCTCTGGAAACACCATATATTTT. It yields the protein CASSQVSGAPSGNTIYF. This sequence joins TRBV4-1 and TRBJ1-3, with D perhaps matching TRBD1 (6 bases). Trimming cost V 3 bases and J 0 bases, with 15 bases left between them. Looked up from germline, CDR1 is MGHRA and CDR2 is YSYEKL. CDR3 length equals 17 residues.

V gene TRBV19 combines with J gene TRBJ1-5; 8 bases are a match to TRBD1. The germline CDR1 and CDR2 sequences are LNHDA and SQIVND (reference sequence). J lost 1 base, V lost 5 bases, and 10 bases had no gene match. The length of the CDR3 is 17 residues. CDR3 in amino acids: CASSFSRGPGSNQPQHF. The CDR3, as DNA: TGTGCCAGTAGTTTCTCCAGGGGGCCAGGGAGCAATCAGCCCCAGCATTTT.

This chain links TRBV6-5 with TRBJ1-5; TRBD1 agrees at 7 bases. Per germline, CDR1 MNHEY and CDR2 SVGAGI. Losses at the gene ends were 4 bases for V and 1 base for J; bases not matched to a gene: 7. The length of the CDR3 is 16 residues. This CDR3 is CASSSRPTGSNQPQHF. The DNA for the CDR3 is TGTGCCAGCAGTTCTAGACCGACAGGGAGCAATCAGCCCCAGCATTTT.

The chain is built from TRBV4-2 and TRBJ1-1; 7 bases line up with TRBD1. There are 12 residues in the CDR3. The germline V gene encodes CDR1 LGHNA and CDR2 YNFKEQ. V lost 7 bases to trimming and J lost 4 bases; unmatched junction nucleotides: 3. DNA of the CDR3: TGTGCCAGCACCGGGACAGCCACTGAAGCTTTCTTT. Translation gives CASTGTATEAFF.

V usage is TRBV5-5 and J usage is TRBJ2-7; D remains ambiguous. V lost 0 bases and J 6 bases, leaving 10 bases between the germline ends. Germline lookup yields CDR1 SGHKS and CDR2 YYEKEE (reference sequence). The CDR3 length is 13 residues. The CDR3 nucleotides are TGTGCCAGCAGCTTGGGCCCTTGGCTCGAGCAGTACTTC. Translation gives CASSLGPWLEQYF.

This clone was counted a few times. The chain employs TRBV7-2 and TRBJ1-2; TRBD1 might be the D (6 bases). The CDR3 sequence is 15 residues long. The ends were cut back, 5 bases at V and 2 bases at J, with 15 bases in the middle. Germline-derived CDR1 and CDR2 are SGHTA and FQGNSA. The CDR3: CASSPQTGSNYGYTF. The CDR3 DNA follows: TGTGCCAGCAGCCCGCAGACAGGTTCAAACTATGGCTACACCTTC.

In nucleotides, the CDR3 is TGTGCCAGCAGTTTCCGGCGGGAAGGACGGTGGGAGACCCAGTACTTC. Protein: CASSFRREGRWETQYF. The V gene is TRBV28, the J gene TRBJ2-5, with TRBD2 as a possible D gene (6 bases). Germline CDR1 is MDHEN and CDR2 is SYDVKM. Trimming took off 3 bases at V and 5 bases at J, with 19 bases between the two ends. The CDR3 consists of 16 residues. Complete variable domain (other parts from reference TRBV28 and TRBJ2-5): DVKVTQSSRYLVKRTGEKVFLECVQDMDHENMFWYRQDPGLGLRLIYFSYDVKMKEKGDIPEGYSVSREKKERFSLILESASTNQTSMYLCASSFRREGRWETQYFGPGTRLLVL.

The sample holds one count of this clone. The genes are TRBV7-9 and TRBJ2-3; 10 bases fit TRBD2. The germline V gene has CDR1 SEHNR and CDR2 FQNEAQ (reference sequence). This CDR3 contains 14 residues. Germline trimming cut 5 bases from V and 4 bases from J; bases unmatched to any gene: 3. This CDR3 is CASSLLAGSDTQYF. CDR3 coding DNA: TGTGCCAGCAGCCTACTAGCGGGATCAGATACGCAGTATTTT.

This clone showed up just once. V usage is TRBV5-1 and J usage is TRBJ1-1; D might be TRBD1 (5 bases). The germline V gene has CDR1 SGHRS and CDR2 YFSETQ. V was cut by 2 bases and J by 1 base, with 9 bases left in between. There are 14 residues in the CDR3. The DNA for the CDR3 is TGCGCCAGCAGCTTTACAGGAGCGAACACTGAAGCTTTCTTT. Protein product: CASSFTGANTEAFF.

In nucleotides, the CDR3 is TGTGCCAGCAGTTCTACCGGACTAGCCTACGAGCAGTACTTC. Translating it yields CASSSTGLAYEQYF. The J gene is TRBJ2-7, the V gene TRBV27, with 7 nucleotides matching TRBD2. The CDR3 extends over 14 amino acids. The germline V gene has CDR1 MNHEY and CDR2 SMNVEV (reference sequence). J was trimmed by 2 bases and V by 4 bases; bases with no gene match: 5.

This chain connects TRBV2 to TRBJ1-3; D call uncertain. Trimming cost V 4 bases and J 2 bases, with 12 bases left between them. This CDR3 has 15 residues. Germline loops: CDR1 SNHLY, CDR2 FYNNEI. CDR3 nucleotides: TGTGCCAGCAGTGTAACGACATCGCCTGGAAACACCATATATTTT. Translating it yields CASSVTTSPGNTIYF.

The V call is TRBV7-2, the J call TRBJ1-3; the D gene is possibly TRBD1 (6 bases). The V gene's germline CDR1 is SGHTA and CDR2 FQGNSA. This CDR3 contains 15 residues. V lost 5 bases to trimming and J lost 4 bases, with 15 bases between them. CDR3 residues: CASSLMGADGNTIYF. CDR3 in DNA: TGTGCCAGCAGCCTAATGGGGGCTGACGGAAACACCATATATTTT. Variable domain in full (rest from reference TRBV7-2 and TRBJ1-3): GAGVSQSPSNKVTEKGKDVELRCDPISGHTALYWYRQSLGQGLEFLIYFQGNSAPDKSGLPSDRFSAERTGGSVSTLTIQRTQQEDSAVYLCASSLMGADGNTIYFGEGSWLTVV.

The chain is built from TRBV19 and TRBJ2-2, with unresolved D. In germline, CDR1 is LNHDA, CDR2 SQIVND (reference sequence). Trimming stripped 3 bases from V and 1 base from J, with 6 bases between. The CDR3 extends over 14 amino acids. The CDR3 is CASSMIRNTGELFF. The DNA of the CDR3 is TGTGCCAGTAGTATGATTCGGAACACCGGGGAGCTGTTTTTT.

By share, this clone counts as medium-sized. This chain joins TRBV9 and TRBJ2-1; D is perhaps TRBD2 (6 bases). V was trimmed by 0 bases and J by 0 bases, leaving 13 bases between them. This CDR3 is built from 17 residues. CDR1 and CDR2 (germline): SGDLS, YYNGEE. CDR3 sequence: CASSVEGTWSSYNEQFF. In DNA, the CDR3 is TGTGCCAGCAGCGTAGAAGGGACTTGGTCCTCCTACAATGAGCAGTTCTTC.

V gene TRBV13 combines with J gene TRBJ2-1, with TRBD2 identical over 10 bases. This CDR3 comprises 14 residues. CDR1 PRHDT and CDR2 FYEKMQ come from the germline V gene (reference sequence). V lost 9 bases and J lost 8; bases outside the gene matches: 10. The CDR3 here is CASKASGSIYEQFF. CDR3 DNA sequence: TGTGCCAGTAAAGCTAGCGGGAGTATCTATGAGCAGTTCTTC.